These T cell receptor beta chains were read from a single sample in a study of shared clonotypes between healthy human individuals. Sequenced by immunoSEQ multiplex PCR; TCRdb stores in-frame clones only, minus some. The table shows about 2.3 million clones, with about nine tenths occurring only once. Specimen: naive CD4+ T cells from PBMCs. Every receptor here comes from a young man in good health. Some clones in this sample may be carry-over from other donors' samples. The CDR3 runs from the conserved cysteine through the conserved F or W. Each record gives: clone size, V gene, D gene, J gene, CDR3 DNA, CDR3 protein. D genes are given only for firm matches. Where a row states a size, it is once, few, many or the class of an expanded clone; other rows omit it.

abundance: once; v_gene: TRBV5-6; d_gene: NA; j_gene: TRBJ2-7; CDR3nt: TGTGCCAGCAGCTTAGCGCTCTACGAGCAGTACTTC; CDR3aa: CASSLALYEQYF
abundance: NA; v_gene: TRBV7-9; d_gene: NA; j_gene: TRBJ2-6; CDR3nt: TGTGCCAGCAGCCCTACAATGGGGGCCAACGTCCTGACTTTC; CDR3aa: CASSPTMGANVLTF
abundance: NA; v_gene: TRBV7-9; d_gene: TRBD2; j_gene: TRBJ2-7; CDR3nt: TGTGCCAGCAGCCATAGGACTAGCGGGAGCAACGAGCAGTACTTC; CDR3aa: CASSHRTSGSNEQYF
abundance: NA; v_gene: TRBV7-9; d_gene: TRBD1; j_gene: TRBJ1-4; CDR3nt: TGTGCCAGCAGCACCCGGACAGGGGGCGATGAAAAACTGTTTTTT; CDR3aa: CASSTRTGGDEKLFF
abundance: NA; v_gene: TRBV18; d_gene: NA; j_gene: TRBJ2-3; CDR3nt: TGTGCCAGCTCACCCGGGGGTGGCACAGATACGCAGTATTTT; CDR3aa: CASSPGGGTDTQYF
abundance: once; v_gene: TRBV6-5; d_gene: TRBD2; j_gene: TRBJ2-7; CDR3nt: TGTGCCAGCAGTTCCGGACTAGCGGGTTCCTACGAGCAGTACTTC; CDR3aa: CASSSGLAGSYEQYF
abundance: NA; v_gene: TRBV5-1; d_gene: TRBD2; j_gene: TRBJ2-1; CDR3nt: TGCGCCAGCAGCTTTGGAGTTAGCGGGAGCTCCTACAATGAGCAGTTCTTC; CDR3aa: CASSFGVSGSSYNEQFF
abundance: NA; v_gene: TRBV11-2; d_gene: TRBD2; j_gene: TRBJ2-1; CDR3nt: TGTGCCAGCAGCCTCATAGCGGGAACGGGGAATGAGCAGTTCTTC; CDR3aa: CASSLIAGTGNEQFF
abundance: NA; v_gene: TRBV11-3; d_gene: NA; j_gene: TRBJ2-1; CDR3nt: TGTGCCAGCAGCTTCGGAGGGGGGAGCTCCTACAATGAGCAGTTCTTC; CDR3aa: CASSFGGGSSYNEQFF
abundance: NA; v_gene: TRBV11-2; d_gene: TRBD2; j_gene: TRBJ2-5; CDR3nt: TGTGCCAGCAGCTTAGTCCCCCCCAGGAGACTAGCGGGTCAAGAGACCCAGTACTTC; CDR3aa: CASSLVPPRRLAGQETQYF
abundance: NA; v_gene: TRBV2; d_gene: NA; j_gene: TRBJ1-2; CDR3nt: TGTGCCAGCAGTGGGGAAGGGGGTCCAGGTGGCTACACCTTC; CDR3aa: CASSGEGGPGGYTF
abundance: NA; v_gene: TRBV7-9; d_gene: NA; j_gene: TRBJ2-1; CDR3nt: TGTGCCAGCAGCTTTTCCCTGCCCCAACTCAATGAGCAGTTCTTC; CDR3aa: CASSFSLPQLNEQFF
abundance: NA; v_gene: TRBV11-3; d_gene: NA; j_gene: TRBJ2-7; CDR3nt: TGTGCCAGCAGCTTAGCTGGAACCGAGCAGTACTTC; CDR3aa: CASSLAGTEQYF
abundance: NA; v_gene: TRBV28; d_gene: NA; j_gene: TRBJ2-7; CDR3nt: TGTGCCAGCAGTCACGGAACCTACGAGCAGTACTTC; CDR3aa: CASSHGTYEQYF
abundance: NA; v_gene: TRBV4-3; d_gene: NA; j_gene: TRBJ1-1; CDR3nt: TGCGCCAGCAGCCAAGCGGACGGAAGGTCTGAAGCTTTCTTT; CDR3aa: CASSQADGRSEAFF
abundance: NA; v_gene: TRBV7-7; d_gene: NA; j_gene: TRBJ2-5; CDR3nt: TGTGCCAGCAGCTTAGATCGGGGTATAGAGACCCAGTACTTC; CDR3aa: CASSLDRGIETQYF
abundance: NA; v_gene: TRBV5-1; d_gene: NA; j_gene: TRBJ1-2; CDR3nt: TGCGCCAGCAGCTTGGCTCCGACAGACTATGGCTACACCTTC; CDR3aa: CASSLAPTDYGYTF
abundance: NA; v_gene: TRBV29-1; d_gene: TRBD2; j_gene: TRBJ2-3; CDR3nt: TGCAGCGCTCTCCGCGGGACTAGCGGGAGGGAAGGGGTTGATACGCAGTATTTT; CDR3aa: CSALRGTSGREGVDTQYF
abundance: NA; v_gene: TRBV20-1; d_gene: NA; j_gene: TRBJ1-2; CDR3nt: TGCAGTGCAACGGGGGGTGGCTACACCTTC; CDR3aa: CSATGGGYTF
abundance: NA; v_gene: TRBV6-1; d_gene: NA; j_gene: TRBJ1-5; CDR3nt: TGTGCCAGCAGTGCCCTCCTCGGGCGGGAGCGGCCCCAGCATTTT; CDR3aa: CASSALLGRERPQHF
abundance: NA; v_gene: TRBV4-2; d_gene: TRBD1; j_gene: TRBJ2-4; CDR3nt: TGTGCCAGCAGCCAAGAGGACAGGGGGTACATTCAGTACTTC; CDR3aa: CASSQEDRGYIQYF
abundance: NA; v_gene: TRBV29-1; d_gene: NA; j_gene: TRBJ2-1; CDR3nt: TGCAGCGTTGATCAGGGGTACAATGAGCAGTTCTTC; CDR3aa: CSVDQGYNEQFF
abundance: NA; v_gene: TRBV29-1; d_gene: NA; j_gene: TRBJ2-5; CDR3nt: TGCAGCGTCCGGGGTGGGGTGGGTGCAGAGACCCAGTACTTC; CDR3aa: CSVRGGVGAETQYF
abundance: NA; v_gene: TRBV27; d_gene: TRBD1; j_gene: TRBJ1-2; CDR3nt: TGTGCCAGCAGTTTTCGCTATCAGACAGGGGTTTCCTATGGCTACACCTTC; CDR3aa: CASSFRYQTGVSYGYTF
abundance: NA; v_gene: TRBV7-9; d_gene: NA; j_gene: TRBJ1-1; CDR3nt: TGTGCCAGCAGCTTAGACGGGACGAACACTGAAGCTTTCTTT; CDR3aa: CASSLDGTNTEAFF
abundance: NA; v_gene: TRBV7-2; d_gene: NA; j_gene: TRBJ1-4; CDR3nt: TGTGCCAGCAGCCCTCGACAAGCAACTAATGAAAAACTGTTTTTT; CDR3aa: CASSPRQATNEKLFF
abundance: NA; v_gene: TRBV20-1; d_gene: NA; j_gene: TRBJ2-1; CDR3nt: TGCAGTGCTAGAGATGGCGTAGAGCAGTTCTTC; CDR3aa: CSARDGVEQFF
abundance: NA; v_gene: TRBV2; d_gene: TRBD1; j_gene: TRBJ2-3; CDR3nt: TGTGCCAGCAGTGATGGACAGGGGGCAAGCACAGATACGCAGTATTTT; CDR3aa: CASSDGQGASTDTQYF
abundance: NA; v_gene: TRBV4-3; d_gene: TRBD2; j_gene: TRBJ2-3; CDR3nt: TGCGCCAGCAGCCAAGGGACTAGCGGGAGCCCAGATACGCAGTATTTT; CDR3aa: CASSQGTSGSPDTQYF
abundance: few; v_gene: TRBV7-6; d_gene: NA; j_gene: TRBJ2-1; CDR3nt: TGTGCCAGCAGCGCCGGGGGTGATGAGCAGTTCTTC; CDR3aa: CASSAGGDEQFF